The rows below give T cell receptor beta chains drawn from one sample of a study of TIL therapy for anti-PD-1-resistant metastatic lung cancer. The data were produced by immunoSEQ multiplex PCR, yet TCRdb's version contains in-frame clones alone and is incomplete. The data show about 36,000 clones, with about 70% seen just once and approximately 5.3% held by the top ten. This specimen was blood, taken at baseline. These receptors originate from a person aged 25 to 80 with non-small cell lung cancer. Both conserved end residues are part of each CDR3. The order of the fields is V gene, D gene, clone size, J gene, CDR3 length, CDR3 DNA, CDR3 protein. D genes are given only for firm matches. Size is omitted from some rows. Given values are once, few, many or a class for expanded clones.

TRBV7-3,NA,NA,TRBJ2-7,16,TGTGCCAGCAGCTTATCCCCCGCCCAGCCTGGGTACGAGCAGTACTTC,CASSLSPAQPGYEQYF
TRBV27,NA,once,TRBJ2-6,16,TGTGCCAGCAGGCCGCTTCAGAGCCCTGGGGCCAACGTCCTGACTTTC,CASRPLQSPGANVLTF
TRBV5-1,NA,NA,TRBJ1-4,14,TGCGCCAGCAGCTTGATGGGGGAGGGTGAAAAACTGTTTTTT,CASSLMGEGEKLFF
TRBV10-3,NA,NA,TRBJ1-5,13,TGTGCCGCAGGCGAACTCAGCAATCAGCCCCAGCATTTT,CAAGELSNQPQHF
TRBV6-5,TRBD2,NA,TRBJ2-7,15,TGTGCCAGCAGTTACTCTCAGGTTGGGAGGGACGAGCAGTACTTC,CASSYSQVGRDEQYF
TRBV6-1,NA,NA,TRBJ1-3,17,TGTGCCAGCAGTGACCCCGTTTTCTTGGGGACTGGAAACACCATATATTTT,CASSDPVFLGTGNTIYF
TRBV15,NA,once,TRBJ2-1,14,TGTGCCACCAGCAGGACGGGCAGATTCAATGAGCAGTTCTTC,CATSRTGRFNEQFF
TRBV5-1,NA,NA,TRBJ1-2,12,TGCGCCAGCAGCTTGGCCGGGGGAGGCTACACCTTC,CASSLAGGGYTF
TRBV5-1,TRBD1,few,TRBJ2-7,15,TGCGCCAGCAGCTTGGGGGACAGGTCTTCCTACGAGCAGTACTTC,CASSLGDRSSYEQYF
TRBV10-3,TRBD1,once,TRBJ2-3,13,TGTGCCGTCGGACAGGGGGTTTCTGGTACGCAGTATTTT,CAVGQGVSGTQYF
TRBV25-1,NA,NA,TRBJ2-2,15,TGTGCCAGCAGTGAAAACCTAGTCCCCACCGGGGAGCTGTTTTTT,CASSENLVPTGELFF
TRBV25-1,TRBD2,NA,TRBJ2-1,16,TGTGCCAGCAGTGACGCGACCGGGACTAGCTTGAATGAGCAGTTCTTC,CASSDATGTSLNEQFF
TRBV4-3,NA,NA,TRBJ2-5,16,TGCGCCAGCAGCCCACAAATACCGAGGAACCAAGAGACCCAGTACTTC,CASSPQIPRNQETQYF
TRBV27,NA,NA,TRBJ1-5,17,TGTGCCAGCAGCTCCGGAGGGGGGCCGGTAGGCAATCAGCCCCAGCATTTT,CASSSGGGPVGNQPQHF
TRBV2,NA,NA,TRBJ2-7,12,TGTGCCAGCAGTGATGAAGGCTACGAGCAGTACTTC,CASSDEGYEQYF
TRBV7-2,TRBD2,NA,TRBJ2-5,16,TGTGCCAGCAGCTCGGGACTAGCGGGAGGGCAAGAGACCCAGTACTTC,CASSSGLAGGQETQYF
TRBV19,NA,few,TRBJ1-2,13,TGTGCCAGTGCGAATGACGGCACTTATGGCTACACCTTC,CASANDGTYGYTF
TRBV28,TRBD1,few,TRBJ1-1,15,TGTGCCAGCAAAACAGGGGGGAGGATGAACACTGAAGCTTTCTTT,CASKTGGRMNTEAFF
TRBV2,NA,NA,TRBJ2-2,13,TGTGCCAGATCCGGACGGAGAGCCGGGGAGCTGTTTTTT,CARSGRRAGELFF
TRBV30,NA,few,TRBJ2-7,12,TGTGCCTGGAGTGTAGCGGCCTACGAGCAGTACTTC,CAWSVAAYEQYF
TRBV9,NA,few,TRBJ1-2,12,TGTGCCAGCAGTAGGCTAGACTATGGCTACACCTTC,CASSRLDYGYTF
TRBV4-2,NA,NA,TRBJ2-5,14,TGTGCCAGCAGCCAAGATGGAGGGGTGGAGACCCAGTACTTC,CASSQDGGVETQYF
TRBV6-5,NA,NA,TRBJ2-2,16,TGTGCCAGCAGTTACTCATCCCAGAGACTCCCCGGGGAGCTGTTTTTT,CASSYSSQRLPGELFF
TRBV7-9,TRBD1,once,TRBJ2-2,15,TGTGCCAGCAGCTTGTGGACAGGGGGGCCCGGGGAGCTGTTTTTT,CASSLWTGGPGELFF
TRBV7-2,NA,NA,TRBJ2-1,13,TGTGCCAGCAGCTTCGCAAGGCACAATGAGCAGTTCTTC,CASSFARHNEQFF
TRBV5-4,NA,NA,TRBJ1-6,15,TGTGCCAGCAGCCCCCAAACTAACAATAATTCACCCCTCCACTTT,CASSPQTNNNSPLHF
TRBV6-6,NA,NA,TRBJ1-3,14,TGTGCCAGCAGTTACAAGCCGAGGGGAAACACCATATATTTT,CASSYKPRGNTIYF
TRBV9,TRBD1,NA,TRBJ2-3,15,TGTGCCAGCAGCCCTCAGGGGGACCTCACAGATACGCAGTATTTT,CASSPQGDLTDTQYF
TRBV5-6,NA,NA,TRBJ2-5,15,TGTGCCAGCAGCGATAGAGGTGGGCTAAGGGAGACCCAGTACTTC,CASSDRGGLRETQYF
TRBV11-2,TRBD1,NA,TRBJ1-1,16,TGTGCCAGCAGCCCGACAGGGGGGGCCTCATCTGCTGAAGCTTTCTTT,CASSPTGGASSAEAFF
TRBV6-5,NA,NA,TRBJ2-2,14,TGTGCCAGCAGCTACGGAAAAGAGACCGGGGAGCTGTTTTTT,CASSYGKETGELFF
TRBV18,TRBD2,NA,TRBJ2-7,15,TGTGCCAGCTCCCGGGGACTAGCGGGAACCTACGAGCAGTACTTC,CASSRGLAGTYEQYF
TRBV7-2,NA,NA,TRBJ2-5,15,TGTGCCAGCAGCTCTCTGCTGGGGCCCCACGGCACCCAGTACTTC,CASSSLLGPHGTQYF
TRBV19,NA,NA,TRBJ1-1,16,TGTGCCAGTAGTATCGGGTGGCAGGTTATGAACACTGAAGCTTTCTTT,CASSIGWQVMNTEAFF
TRBV27,NA,NA,TRBJ2-7,10,TGTGCCAGCAGTTGGCCCGAGCAGTACTTC,CASSWPEQYF
TRBV6-5,TRBD1,NA,TRBJ1-2,14,TGTGCCAGCAGAAGAAGACAGGGGGCTAGTGGCTACACCTTC,CASRRRQGASGYTF
TRBV9,TRBD1,NA,TRBJ1-2,16,TGTGCCAGCAGCGTAGAGTTGGGGACAGGGATGGATGGCCACACCTTC,CASSVELGTGMDGHTF
TRBV7-9,NA,NA,TRBJ2-7,14,TGTGCCAGCAGCTTATCGGAGAGGCTCTACGAGCAGTACTTC,CASSLSERLYEQYF
TRBV5-1,NA,NA,TRBJ2-5,12,TGCGCCAGCAGCTTGGGGCAAGAGACCCAGTACTTC,CASSLGQETQYF
TRBV11-2,NA,NA,TRBJ2-5,15,TGTGCCAGCAGCTTAGTAGAACAGGAGGGGGAGACCCAGTACTTC,CASSLVEQEGETQYF
TRBV2,NA,NA,TRBJ1-2,13,TGTGCCAGCGGAGTCCAGGTCCTCGATGGCTACACCTTC,CASGVQVLDGYTF
TRBV29-1,NA,NA,TRBJ2-3,14,TGCAGCGTTGAAGACGACTATTTCACAGATACGCAGTATTTT,CSVEDDYFTDTQYF
TRBV28,TRBD1,NA,TRBJ2-7,16,TGTGCCAGCAGTCCCCCCGGGGGACAGGGGGTCTACGAGCAGTACTTC,CASSPPGGQGVYEQYF
TRBV27,NA,NA,TRBJ2-3,13,TGTGCCAGCAGTCCATACAATACAGATACGCAGTATTTT,CASSPYNTDTQYF
TRBV7-3,NA,NA,TRBJ1-5,16,TGTGCCAGCAGCTTAAAGCGTGAGGTCAGGGGCCAGCCCCAGCATTTT,CASSLKREVRGQPQHF
TRBV10-3,TRBD1,NA,TRBJ2-7,14,TGTGCCATCAGTGTGGGACAGGGGGGCTACGAGCAGTACTTC,CAISVGQGGYEQYF
TRBV7-2,NA,few,TRBJ1-2,13,TGTGCCAGCAGCCTCCCGACACCCTATGGCTACACCTTC,CASSLPTPYGYTF
TRBV30,NA,few,TRBJ2-7,15,TGTGCCTGGACCTCCGGGAACCTGGGATCCAACGAGCAGTACTTC,CAWTSGNLGSNEQYF
TRBV7-9,NA,NA,TRBJ1-3,15,TGTGCCAGCAGCTTAGCTTCAAGTCCTGGAAACACCATATATTTT,CASSLASSPGNTIYF
TRBV5-1,TRBD2,NA,TRBJ2-5,14,TGCGCCAGCAGTAGCGGGACGCTGACGGAGACCCAGTACTTC,CASSSGTLTETQYF
TRBV2,TRBD1,few,TRBJ1-1,14,TGTGCCAGCAGGACCAACAGGGGGGGAACTGAAGCTTTCTTT,CASRTNRGGTEAFF
TRBV2,NA,NA,TRBJ1-1,14,TGTGCCAGCAATAGTCTGACAGAGAACACTGAAGCTTTCTTT,CASNSLTENTEAFF
TRBV9,NA,once,TRBJ2-3,14,TGTGCCAGCAGCGTAGTCGCCGGAGGAAATACGCAGTATTTT,CASSVVAGGNTQYF
TRBV9,NA,NA,TRBJ2-7,16,TGTGCCAGCAGCGTAAATCTTATGGCAGACTCCTACGAGCAGTACTTC,CASSVNLMADSYEQYF
TRBV4-2,TRBD1,NA,TRBJ2-7,15,TGTGCCAGCAGCCAAGAGGACAGGGCACCGGTCGAGCAGTACTTC,CASSQEDRAPVEQYF
TRBV7-9,NA,NA,TRBJ2-7,13,TGTGCCAGCAGCCCTGGGTTGCACTACGAGCAGTACTTC,CASSPGLHYEQYF